This T cell receptor (beta chain) was sequenced for a study of blood T cell repertoires in COVID-19. Background on the study: The United States, Italy and Spain provided the acute and convalescent COVID-19 samples. PBMCs, B-cell-depleted T cells, or T cells provided the cDNA or gDNA that made up the material.

Data came from immunoSEQ multiplex PCR; TCRdb stores just in-frame clones and leaves some out. The sample includes around 170,000 clones, around 82% of them seen just once. V was cut by 3 bases and J by 7 bases, with 18 bases left in between. Germline V gene sequence: CDR1 LGHNA, CDR2 YNFKEQ. CDR3 size: 16 residues. The chain couples TRBV4-2 to TRBJ1-4; tentatively, D is TRBD1 (5 bases). Sequenced sample: peripheral blood. The sequence was collected from a man younger than 30 with active or convalescent COVID-19. This CDR3 is CASSQRGGWGVEKLFF. In DNA form, the CDR3 reads TGTGCCAGCAGCCAGAGGGGAGGGTGGGGTGTTGAAAAACTGTTTTTT.